This record covers a single T cell receptor beta chain. The data are from a study of blood T cell repertoires in COVID-19. Background on the study: Both acute and convalescent COVID-19 samples were obtained from the United States, Italy and Spain. Sources were T cells, B-cell-depleted T cells, or PBMCs; the material itself was cDNA or gDNA.

Authors' data handling: Reference gene primers were amplified, and this amplification served to estimate nucleated cell counts. The protocol was immunoSEQ multiplex PCR, while the TCRdb copy is restricted to in-frame clones and leaves out a portion. The DNA was the basis for D and trimming; V, J and clone size are from that table. The sample consists of 180,000 or so clones, roughly 81% of them appearing once. Germline CDR1 MNHEY, CDR2 SVGAGI. V was cut by 8 bases and J by 4 bases, with 15 bases left in between. The CDR3 has 13 residues. The TCR was taken from a woman older than 75 with acute or convalescent COVID-19. Sequences were obtained from peripheral blood. The chain is built from TRBV6-5 and TRBJ2-7; D is undetermined. The CDR3 sequence: CASQTPSRYEQYF. For the CDR3, the DNA is TGTGCCAGCCAGACTCCTTCACGATACGAGCAGTACTTC.